This entry concerns a single T cell receptor (beta chain). V was cut by 0 bases and J by 2 bases, with 7 bases left in between. There are 14 residues in the CDR3. CDR1 is KGHSH, CDR2 LQKENI, per germline. The sample comes from a study of blood T cell repertoires in COVID-19. Only in-frame clones appear in the TCRdb table, and some are missing; sequencing was by immunoSEQ multiplex PCR. Of nearly 350,000 clones in the sample, around 87% were seen once. What was sequenced was peripheral blood. The origin of this receptor is a woman in her 50s with COVID-19, enrolled during active disease. V and J are TRBV18 and TRBJ1-2; no firm D call. As DNA, the CDR3 is TGTGCCAGCTCACCACCGCGAGGGAACTATGGCTACACCTTC. Protein: CASSPPRGNYGYTF.